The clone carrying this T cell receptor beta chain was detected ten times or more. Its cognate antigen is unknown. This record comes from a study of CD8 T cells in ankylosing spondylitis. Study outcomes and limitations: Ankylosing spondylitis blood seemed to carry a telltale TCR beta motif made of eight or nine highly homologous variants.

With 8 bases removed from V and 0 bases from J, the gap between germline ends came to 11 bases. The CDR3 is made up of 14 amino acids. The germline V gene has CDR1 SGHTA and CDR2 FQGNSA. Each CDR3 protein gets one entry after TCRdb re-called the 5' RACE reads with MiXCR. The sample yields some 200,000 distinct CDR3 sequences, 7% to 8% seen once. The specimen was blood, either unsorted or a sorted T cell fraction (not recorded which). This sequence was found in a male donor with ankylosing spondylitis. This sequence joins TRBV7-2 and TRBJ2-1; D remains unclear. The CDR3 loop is CASLLRFSYNEQFF. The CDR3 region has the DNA TGTGCCAGCTTACTCCGGTTCTCCTACAATGAGCAGTTCTTC.